Listed below are T cell receptor beta chains from one sample, sequenced in a study of blood T cell repertoires in COVID-19. The table came from immunoSEQ multiplex PCR; TCRdb's copy has only in-frame clones and leaves some out. The sample consists of under 300,000 clones, 70% to 85% of them appearing once. The sample consisted of peripheral blood. These TCRs come from a man between 35 and 55 years old who had recovered from COVID-19. Both conserved end residues are part of each CDR3. The D gene is left open where the match is weak. Only part of the rows carry a size: once, few, many, or a class if the clone is expanded.

CDR3 length: 15
J gene: TRBJ2-7
D gene: .
clone size: once
V gene: TRBV15
CDR3 protein: CATSSTPGQRYEQYF
CDR3 DNA: TGTGCCACCAGCAGCACTCCGGGACAACGCTACGAGCAGTACTTC

CDR3 length: 14
J gene: TRBJ1-1
D gene: TRBD1
clone size: .
V gene: TRBV6-6
CDR3 protein: CASRTTGVDTEAFF
CDR3 DNA: TGTGCCAGCAGAACAACAGGGGTTGACACTGAAGCTTTCTTT

CDR3 length: 13
J gene: TRBJ1-1
D gene: .
clone size: .
V gene: TRBV7-9
CDR3 protein: CASSLTTGTEAFF
CDR3 DNA: TGTGCCAGCAGCCTAACCACGGGGACTGAAGCTTTCTTT

CDR3 length: 13
J gene: TRBJ1-1
D gene: .
clone size: .
V gene: TRBV30
CDR3 protein: CAWGPWLGGEAFF
CDR3 DNA: TGTGCCTGGGGACCCTGGTTGGGGGGTGAAGCTTTCTTT

CDR3 length: 14
J gene: TRBJ2-5
D gene: .
clone size: .
V gene: TRBV9
CDR3 protein: CASSVAPGQETQYF
CDR3 DNA: TGTGCCAGCAGCGTAGCCCCAGGGCAAGAGACCCAGTACTTC

CDR3 length: 16
J gene: TRBJ1-1
D gene: .
clone size: .
V gene: TRBV4-3
CDR3 protein: CASSQETGRGDAEAFF
CDR3 DNA: TGCGCCAGCAGCCAAGAAACGGGACGGGGGGACGCTGAAGCTTTCTTT

CDR3 length: 15
J gene: TRBJ2-3
D gene: .
clone size: .
V gene: TRBV27
CDR3 protein: CASSPMTLGTDTQYF
CDR3 DNA: TGTGCCAGCAGTCCAATGACTTTGGGCACAGATACGCAGTATTTT

CDR3 length: 14
J gene: TRBJ2-5
D gene: .
clone size: .
V gene: TRBV4-1
CDR3 protein: CASSQVQGLETQYF
CDR3 DNA: TGCGCCAGCAGCCAAGTGCAGGGGTTGGAGACCCAGTACTTC

CDR3 length: 12
J gene: TRBJ2-3
D gene: .
clone size: .
V gene: TRBV12-3/TRBV12-4
CDR3 protein: CASSLPEDTQYF
CDR3 DNA: TGTGCCAGCAGCCTGCCCGAGGATACGCAGTATTTT

CDR3 length: 16
J gene: TRBJ2-3
D gene: TRBD1
clone size: .
V gene: TRBV6-5
CDR3 protein: CASSSPRTGRTDTQYF
CDR3 DNA: TGTGCCAGCAGTTCCCCCAGGACAGGCCGCACAGATACGCAGTATTTT

CDR3 length: 19
J gene: TRBJ2-3
D gene: TRBD2
clone size: .
V gene: TRBV4-1
CDR3 protein: CASSHGIAASGGSTDTQYF
CDR3 DNA: TGCGCCAGCAGCCATGGGATTGCGGCTAGCGGGGGCTCCACAGATACGCAGTATTTT